One and the same sample provided the 20 T cell receptor beta chains below, sequenced in a study of early T cells in non-severe SARS-CoV-2 infection. TCRdb analysed the 5' RACE reads with MiXCR anew, one entry per CDR3 protein. The data show some 70,000 distinct CDR3 sequences, more than 10% seen once. Sequenced: whole blood. Source of these receptors: an adult who was a healthcare worker with PCR-confirmed SARS-CoV-2 infection or an uninfected control (not recorded which).

On this clonotype itself: A much larger clone is a single base away; this may be a read error. V is TRBV6-5 and J is TRBJ2-7; D gene ambiguous. V lost 0 bases and J 4 bases, leaving 10 bases between the germline ends. Germline-derived CDR1 and CDR2 are MNHEY and SVGAGI. This CDR3 contains 14 residues. The CDR3 DNA follows: TGTGCCAGCAGTTACTCGAGCAGCCTTTACGAGCAGTACTTC. This gives the protein CASSYSSSLYEQYF.

This chain joins TRBV12-3 or TRBV12-4 and TRBJ1-2; unclear D gene. The CDR3 is 13 residues long. V dropped 0 bases and J dropped 4 bases, with 6 bases sitting between them. The CDR3 DNA follows: TGTGCCAGCAGTTTAGCCTCAACCTATGGCTACACCTTC. Residues: CASSLASTYGYTF.

This clonotype qualifies as medium-sized. The chain recombines TRBV7-9 with TRBJ1-5, with a weak D call TRBD1 (6 bases). V shed 4 bases and J shed 9 bases, with 19 bases lying between them. This CDR3 is built from 15 residues. Germline loops: CDR1 SEHNR, CDR2 FQNEAQ (reference sequence). CDR3: CASSSTAAGDRPQHF. CDR3 DNA: TGTGCCAGCAGCTCCACCGCCGCAGGGGACCGGCCCCAGCATTTT.

This clonotype was picked up many times. The V gene is TRBV7-2, the J gene TRBJ1-4; maybe TRBD1 (5 bases). Germline V lookup: CDR1 SGHTA, CDR2 FQGNSA. V lost 5 bases to trimming and J lost 7 bases, with 14 bases between them. The CDR3 covers 14 residues. CDR3 sequence (DNA): TGTGCCAGCAGCCTCGCTGGGGCAGGTGAAAAACTGTTTTTT. As protein: CASSLAGAGEKLFF. Variable domain in full (rest from reference TRBV7-2 and TRBJ1-4): GAGVSQSPSNKVTEKGKDVELRCDPISGHTALYWYRQSLGQGLEFLIYFQGNSAPDKSGLPSDRFSAERTGGSVSTLTIQRTQQEDSAVYLCASSLAGAGEKLFFGSGTQLSVL.

The CDR3 loop reads CASSSAGGHNEQFF. CDR3 sequence (DNA): TGTGCCAGCAGTTCAGCCGGCGGACACAATGAGCAGTTCTTC. The genes are TRBV6-5 and TRBJ2-1, with D hard to call. The germline gives CDR1 MNHEY, CDR2 SVGAGI. The V and J ends lost 4 bases and 5 bases respectively, with 12 bases between them. The CDR3 runs to 14 residues.

This clonotype has at least ten counts. The V and J genes are TRBV3-1 and TRBJ2-7, with 7 bases lining up with TRBD2. The germline CDR1 and CDR2 sequences are LGHDT and YNNKEL (reference sequence). The CDR3 is made up of 16 amino acids. V trimming: 1 base; J trimming: 0 bases; junction bases outside the gene matches: 6. CDR3: CASSQVGGATSYEQYF. The CDR3 DNA follows: TGTGCCAGCAGCCAAGTGGGAGGGGCCACCTCCTACGAGCAGTACTTC.

This clonotype was observed a handful of times. The chain joins TRBV28 to TRBJ1-1, with D unclear. Germline V gives CDR1 MDHEN, CDR2 SYDVKM. The CDR3 contains 12 residues. Deletions cut 5 bases from V and 8 bases from J, with 12 bases between. The CDR3 reads CASSDEAREAFF. The CDR3 bases are TGTGCCAGCAGTGACGAGGCGAGAGAAGCTTTCTTT.

This clonotype turned up a few times. The chain uses TRBV7-9 and TRBJ2-7, with a tentative D call TRBD1 (6 bases). Per the germline V gene, CDR1 is SEHNR and CDR2 is FQNEAQ (reference sequence). CDR3 length equals 16 residues. The V and J ends lost 0 bases and 0 bases respectively, with 12 bases between them. This chain's CDR3 is CASSLAKTGYSYEQYF. The CDR3 DNA is TGTGCCAGCAGCTTAGCGAAAACAGGGTACTCCTACGAGCAGTACTTC.

This clonotype was seen at least ten times. The genes are TRBV3-1 and TRBJ2-7; a weak D match, TRBD1 (6 bases). The CDR3 spans 16 residues. V was pared by 3 bases and J by 1 base, with 16 bases between. Per germline, CDR1 LGHDT and CDR2 YNNKEL (reference sequence). In DNA form, the CDR3 reads TGTGCCAGCAGCCATCAAAGGGACACACCTTCCTACGAGCAGTACTTC. Translated, it gives CASSHQRDTPSYEQYF.

This clonotype was seen at least ten times. V gene TRBV3-1 combines with J gene TRBJ2-1; the D gene is possibly TRBD2 (6 bases). V was pared by 4 bases and J by 1 base, with 17 bases between. The CDR3 totals 17 residues. Germline assignment: CDR1 LGHDT and CDR2 YNNKEL (reference sequence). CDR3 sequence: CASSRRALARSYNEQFF. CDR3 coding DNA: TGTGCCAGCAGCCGAAGAGCGCTAGCGCGATCCTACAATGAGCAGTTCTTC.

This chain connects TRBV9 to TRBJ2-7; no definite D call. Germline loops: CDR1 SGDLS, CDR2 YYNGEE. V was cut by 7 bases and J by 3 bases, with 20 bases left in between. This CDR3 spans 15 amino acids. The CDR3 spells CASVHPEMENYEQYF. DNA for the CDR3: TGTGCCAGCGTCCACCCCGAGATGGAAAACTACGAGCAGTACTTC.

This chain connects TRBV3-1 to TRBJ2-3; tentatively, D is TRBD2 (6 bases). Trimming shortened V by 3 bases and J by 2 bases, and 12 bases separated the two germline ends. The length of the CDR3 is 15 residues. Germline lookup yields CDR1 LGHDT and CDR2 YNNKEL (reference sequence). CDR3 residues: CASSQAAGYTDTQYF. The CDR3 region has the DNA TGTGCCAGCAGCCAGGCGGCGGGGTACACAGATACGCAGTATTTT.

This clonotype was recorded many times. The CDR3 region is CASSLWGATGNQPQHF. For the CDR3, the DNA is TGTGCCAGCAGTTTATGGGGGGCTACGGGCAATCAGCCCCAGCATTTT. V usage is TRBV27 and J usage is TRBJ1-5; tentatively, D is TRBD1 (6 bases). Trimming stripped 1 base from V and 2 bases from J, with 12 bases between. CDR3 length equals 16 residues. Germline assignment: CDR1 MNHEY and CDR2 SMNVEV (reference sequence).

This clonotype has ten or more counts. The chain is built from TRBV28 and TRBJ2-7; 7 bases fit TRBD1. This CDR3 contains 14 residues. V lost 7 bases and J lost 2; bases outside the gene matches: 8. Per the germline V gene, CDR1 is MDHEN and CDR2 is SYDVKM. CDR3 DNA sequence: TGTGCCAGCACTCATAGACAGGGAACCTACGAGCAGTACTTC. Encoded protein: CASTHRQGTYEQYF.

This clonotype was observed a handful of times. This chain uses TRBV5-1 with TRBJ1-3, with D maybe TRBD1 (5 bases). Germline CDR1 reads SGHRS; CDR2 reads YFSETQ. V gave up 4 bases and J gave up 9 bases, with 17 bases separating them. The CDR3 extends over 14 amino acids. The CDR3 here is CASSPGIPGVTIYF. In DNA form, the CDR3 reads TGCGCCAGCAGCCCAGGGATACCCGGTGTCACCATATATTTT.

At least ten counts were recorded for this clonotype. This chain joins TRBV20-1 and TRBJ1-5; no clear D gene. V shed 3 bases and J shed 9 bases, with 15 bases lying between them. Germline CDR1 is DFQATT and CDR2 is SNEGSKA (reference sequence). The CDR3 loop spans 13 amino acids. The CDR3 nucleotides read TGCAGTGCTAGCGAGGGCACCGCGGGGCCCCAGCATTTT. Its protein product is CSASEGTAGPQHF.

This clonotype was seen many times. The gene calls are TRBV7-2 and TRBJ2-5, with 7 positions matching TRBD2. Germline lookup yields CDR1 SGHTA and CDR2 FQGNSA. Trimming at V came to 5 bases and at J to 1 base, leaving 10 bases not matched to a gene. CDR3 length equals 16 residues. For the CDR3, the DNA is TGTGCCAGCAGCCCCGGGACTACTAGGGCCCAAGAGACCCAGTACTTC. Translating it yields CASSPGTTRAQETQYF.

The genes are TRBV6-1 and TRBJ1-4; possible D gene TRBD1, 5 bases. V lost 8 bases to trimming and J lost 7 bases, with 14 bases between them. This CDR3 has 13 residues. Germline V gene lookup returns CDR1 MNHNS and CDR2 SASEGT. The DNA of the CDR3 is TGTGCCAGCTCTGGGGGTCCTAGTGAAAAACTGTTTTTT. This translates into CASSGGPSEKLFF.

This clonotype was observed many times. The chain carries TRBV24-1 and TRBJ2-2; weak D call: TRBD2 (5 bases). This CDR3 comprises 14 residues. Looked up from germline, CDR1 is KGHDR and CDR2 is SFDVKD. The V end lost 10 bases, the J end lost 4 bases, and 15 bases lay between the germline ends. CDR3 region: CATETGKGTGELFF. The CDR3 nucleotides are TGTGCCACTGAAACGGGAAAAGGCACCGGGGAGCTGTTTTTT.

The chain carries TRBV2 and TRBJ1-5; D is uncertain. CDR3 size: 13 residues. The V gene lost 8 bases and the J gene lost 3 bases, with 11 bases spanning the gap. Germline lookup yields CDR1 SNHLY and CDR2 FYNNEI. This chain's CDR3 is CASAGLPNQPQHF. CDR3 nucleotide sequence: TGTGCCAGCGCCGGGCTCCCCAATCAGCCCCAGCATTTT.